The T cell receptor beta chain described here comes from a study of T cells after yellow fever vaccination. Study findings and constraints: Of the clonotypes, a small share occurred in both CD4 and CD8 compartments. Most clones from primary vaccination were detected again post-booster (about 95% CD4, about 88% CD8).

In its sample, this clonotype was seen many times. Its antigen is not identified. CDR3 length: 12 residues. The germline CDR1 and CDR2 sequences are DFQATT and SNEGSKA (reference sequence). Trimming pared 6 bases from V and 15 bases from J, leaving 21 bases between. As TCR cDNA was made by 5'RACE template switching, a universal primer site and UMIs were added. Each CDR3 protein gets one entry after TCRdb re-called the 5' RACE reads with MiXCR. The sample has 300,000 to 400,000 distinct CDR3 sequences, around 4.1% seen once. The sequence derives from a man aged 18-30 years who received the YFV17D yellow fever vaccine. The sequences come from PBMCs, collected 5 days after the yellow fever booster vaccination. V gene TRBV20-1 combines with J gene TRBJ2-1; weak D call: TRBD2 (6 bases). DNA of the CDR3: TGCAGTGCGTACCGGGACTCGCTTTTTCCGTTCTTC. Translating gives CSAYRDSLFPFF.